Sequencing of this T cell receptor beta chain was carried out in a study of OX40 agonist ivuxolimab in advanced cancers. The method was immunoSEQ multiplex PCR; TCRdb's version includes in-frame clones alone and lacks a portion of them. The profile shows about 45,000 clones, 70% to 85% of them singletons. The CDR3 consists of 14 residues. V lost 8 bases and J 1 base, leaving 12 bases between the germline ends. Germline CDR1 reads LNHDA; CDR2 reads SQIVND (reference sequence). This sequence originates from an adult with an advanced solid tumor such as melanoma, head and neck, liver or kidney cancer. The gene calls are TRBV19 and TRBJ2-1; D may be TRBD2 (6 bases). The starting material was CD4+ or CD8+ T cells sorted from blood, obtained in a trial of the OX40 agonist ivuxolimab. Here the CDR3 DNA reads TGTGCCAGTTCTCGGGAGCGATCCTACAATGAGCAGTTCTTC. It yields the protein CASSRERSYNEQFF.